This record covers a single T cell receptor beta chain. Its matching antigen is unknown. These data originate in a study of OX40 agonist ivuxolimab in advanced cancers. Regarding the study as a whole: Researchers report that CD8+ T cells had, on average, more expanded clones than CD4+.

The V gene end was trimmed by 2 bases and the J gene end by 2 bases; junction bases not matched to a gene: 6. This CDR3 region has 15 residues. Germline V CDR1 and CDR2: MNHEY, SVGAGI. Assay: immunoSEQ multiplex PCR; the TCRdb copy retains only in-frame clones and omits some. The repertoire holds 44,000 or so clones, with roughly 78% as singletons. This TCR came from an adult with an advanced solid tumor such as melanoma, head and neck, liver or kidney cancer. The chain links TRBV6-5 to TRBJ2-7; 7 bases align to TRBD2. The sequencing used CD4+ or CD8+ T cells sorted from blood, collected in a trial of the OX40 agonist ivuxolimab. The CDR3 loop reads CASSYMAGDAYEQYF. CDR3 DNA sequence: TGTGCCAGCAGTTACATGGCGGGAGACGCCTACGAGCAGTACTTC.